The present T cell receptor (beta chain) was sequenced within a study of spatial heterogeneity in lung cancer. Study outcomes and limitations: One measure, the expanded intratumoral alpha and beta TCR count, tracked tumor mutation counts.

The time point denotes: sample taken at primary tumor resection. By sample fraction, this clonotype is medium-sized. Its antigen is still unknown. Because the library targeted alpha chains, this beta chain is an off-target read whose size means little. From the 5' RACE reads, TCRdb called clonotypes with MiXCR, one entry per CDR3 protein. The table lists roughly 5,800 distinct CDR3 sequences, 14% of them singletons. V gave up 4 bases and J gave up 2 bases; unmatched junction bases: 10. Per germline, CDR1 LGHDT and CDR2 YNNKEL (reference sequence). This CDR3 contains 16 residues. This specimen was lung tumor tissue, taken at surgery. This chain connects TRBV3-1 to TRBJ1-1; TRBD1 matches at 7 bases. The TCR comes from a male donor with early-stage non-small cell lung cancer. CDR3: CASSPRGQTLNTEAFF. DNA for the CDR3: TGTGCCAGCAGCCCGCGGGGACAGACCCTAAACACTGAAGCTTTCTTT.